Shown below are 20 T cell receptor beta chains from a single sample sequenced in a study of T-cell memory formation after mild COVID-19. From the 5' RACE reads, TCRdb called clonotypes with MiXCR, one entry per CDR3 protein. The data hold about 190,000 distinct CDR3 sequences, with 15% to 20% observed a single time. Sequencing input: PBMCs or a T cell subset sorted from them (not recorded which). The receptor set was obtained from an adult woman who had mild COVID-19 (a few samples of this study predate the infection). Cell type and time point are not known.

The V gene is TRBV7-2, the J gene TRBJ1-2, with TRBD1 matching over 7 bases. This CDR3 comprises 13 residues. Germline loops: CDR1 SGHTA, CDR2 FQGNSA. V gave up 6 bases and J gave up 9 bases; unmatched junction bases: 10. This CDR3 is CASSPEEGASYTF. CDR3 bases: TGTGCCAGCAGTCCGGAGGAGGGGGCGAGCTACACCTTC.

The V call is TRBV29-1, the J call TRBJ1-1; TRBD1 is a possible D gene (6 bases). This CDR3 has 11 amino acids. Per germline, CDR1 SQVTM and CDR2 ANQGSEA. V lost 2 bases, J lost 5 bases, and 6 bases lay in between. The CDR3 here is CSVEQGTEAFF. DNA for the CDR3: TGCAGCGTTGAACAGGGGACTGAAGCTTTCTTT.

The genes are TRBV10-3 and TRBJ1-3; D unresolved. The germline V gene has CDR1 ENHRY and CDR2 SYGVKD. The CDR3 runs 12 residues. Trimming took 2 bases from V and 8 from J, leaving 7 bases between them. CDR3 amino acids: CAISEPGYTIYF. The DNA for the CDR3 is TGTGCCATCAGTGAGCCGGGGTACACCATATATTTT.

This clonotype was recorded a few times. The chain carries TRBV4-3 and TRBJ2-6; D remains unclear. Germline assignment: CDR1 LGHNA and CDR2 YSLEER. V was clipped by 4 bases and J by 1 base, with 20 bases between them. CDR3 length: 19 amino acids. The CDR3, as DNA: TGCGCCAGCAGCCTGAATCGCAGAGTCGCGTCTTCTGGGGCCAACGTCCTGACTTTC. Protein product: CASSLNRRVASSGANVLTF.

With regard to this clonotype: A read error may account for a junction end that differs from germline. The V gene is TRBV3-1, the J gene TRBJ1-1; the D is unclear. This CDR3 comprises 14 residues. Per the germline V gene, CDR1 is LGHDT and CDR2 is YNNKEL (reference sequence). The CDR3 DNA reads as TGTGCCAGCAGCCAAGGACACCAGAACGCTGAAGCTTTCTTT. Protein sequence: CASSQGHQNAEAFF.

The chain uses TRBV12-3 or TRBV12-4 and TRBJ2-7; TRBD1 or TRBD2 may be the D gene (5 bases each). V was cut by 6 bases and J by 0 bases, with 21 bases left in between. CDR3 length equals 17 residues. CDR3 DNA sequence: TGTGCCAGCAGCCGGAACCCCGGGACGGGACCCTCCTACGAGCAGTACTTC. Amino acids: CASSRNPGTGPSYEQYF.

There are a few counts of this clonotype. The chain couples TRBV30 to TRBJ1-5; a possible D gene is TRBD1 (5 bases). This CDR3 spans 16 amino acids. V was shortened by 0 bases and J by 3 bases, with 15 bases between the two germline ends. CDR1 and CDR2 from the germline V gene are GTSNPN and SVGIG (reference sequence). CDR3 DNA sequence: TGTGCCTGGAGTGTAGCGGGGGGACCTGACAATCAGCCCCAGCATTTT. This sequence encodes CAWSVAGGPDNQPQHF.

This clonotype was seen a few times. The genes are TRBV2 and TRBJ2-2; unclear D gene. The germline V and J ends were trimmed by 7 bases and 13 bases, with 16 bases remaining between them. Looked up from germline, CDR1 is SNHLY and CDR2 is FYNNEI. The CDR3 is 12 residues long. This CDR3 reads CASTPDVGSLFF. The CDR3 nucleotides are TGTGCCAGCACTCCTGATGTGGGGTCGCTGTTTTTT. Complete variable domain (other parts from reference TRBV2 and TRBJ2-2): EPEVTQTPSHQVTQMGQEVILRCVPISNHLYFYWYRQILGQKVEFLVSFYNNEISEKSEIFDDQFSVERPDGSNFTLKIRSTKLEDSAMYFCASTPDVGSLFFGEGSRLTVL.

This clonotype was counted between two and nine times. The gene calls are TRBV5-1 and TRBJ2-3; tentatively, D is TRBD2 (5 bases). The CDR3 is made up of 13 amino acids. The V and J ends lost 2 bases and 5 bases respectively, with 9 bases between them. Germline V gene lookup returns CDR1 SGHRS and CDR2 YFSETQ. The CDR3 loop reads CASSLTGLDTQYF. CDR3 DNA: TGCGCCAGCAGCTTAACGGGGTTAGATACGCAGTATTTT.

This clonotype was seen only a few times. CDR3 DNA: TGTGCCAGCAGCGTAGATGGTTGGAACAATCAGCCCCAGCATTTT. Translating it yields CASSVDGWNNQPQHF. V gene TRBV9 combines with J gene TRBJ1-5; D is unresolved. The V gene lost 0 bases and the J gene lost 3 bases, with 10 bases spanning the gap. Germline CDR1 is SGDLS and CDR2 is YYNGEE. This CDR3 spans 15 amino acids.

The chain's CDR3 is CASSPQGAGTQGSNEQFF. Here the CDR3 DNA reads TGTGCCAGCTCACCTCAAGGGGCCGGGACTCAGGGGAGCAATGAGCAGTTCTTC. V is TRBV18 and J is TRBJ2-1; D may correspond to TRBD1 or TRBD2 (6 bases each). CDR1 KGHSH and CDR2 LQKENI come from the germline V gene. The CDR3 covers 18 residues. V was cut by 3 bases and J by 6 bases, with 24 bases left in between.

This clonotype has just a few counts. The chain links TRBV5-6 to TRBJ1-1; the match to TRBD1 covers 7 bases. Trimming at V came to 7 bases and at J to 4 bases, leaving 7 bases not matched to a gene. This CDR3 contains 13 residues. Germline CDR1 and CDR2: SGHDT and YYEEEE. CDR3 nucleotide sequence: TGTGCCAGCGATAACAGGGGTTTCACTGAAGCTTTCTTT. This encodes CASDNRGFTEAFF.

The chain is built from TRBV30 and TRBJ2-2; D not resolved. V dropped 0 bases and J dropped 6 bases, with 2 bases sitting between them. This CDR3 is 11 amino acids long. Germline CDR1 reads GTSNPN; CDR2 reads SVGIG (reference sequence). The CDR3 DNA reads TGTGCCTGGAGTGTACCCGGGGAGCTGTTTTTT. This codes for CAWSVPGELFF.

The V and J genes are TRBV10-3 and TRBJ2-7, with D possibly matching TRBD2 (6 bases). This CDR3 contains 14 residues. V was trimmed by 5 bases and J by 4 bases, leaving 15 bases between them. Germline loops: CDR1 ENHRY, CDR2 SYGVKD. The CDR3, as DNA: TGTGCCATCAGTTTGGGAGGCGGCAAGTACGAGCAGTACTTC. Amino acids: CAISLGGGKYEQYF.

CDR3 coding DNA: TGTGCCAGCAGCCCCAGCTTGGACTATGGCTACACCTTC. Translating gives CASSPSLDYGYTF. V and J are TRBV7-9 and TRBJ1-2; D unclear. The CDR3 extends over 13 amino acids. V lost 5 bases, J lost 3 bases, and 10 bases lay in between. Per germline, CDR1 SEHNR and CDR2 FQNEAQ (reference sequence).

This clonotype was observed a single time. This chain links TRBV7-8 with TRBJ2-2; D possibly corresponds to TRBD2 (6 bases). This CDR3 comprises 16 residues. Between the trimmed V and J ends, which lost 5 bases and 5 bases, there was a span of 18 bases. Germline CDR1 SGHVS, CDR2 FQNEAQ. CDR3 region: CASSRGGASQTGELFF. Written as DNA, the CDR3 is TGTGCCAGCAGCCGAGGAGGGGCTTCTCAGACCGGGGAGCTGTTTTTT.

This clonotype has ten or more counts. The chain uses TRBV27 and TRBJ1-1; D gene ambiguous. Per the germline V gene, CDR1 is MNHEY and CDR2 is SMNVEV (reference sequence). The CDR3 extends over 13 amino acids. The V gene lost 5 bases and the J gene lost 2 bases, with 9 bases spanning the gap. CDR3 sequence (DNA): TGTGCCAGCAGTGCGTCAACCAACACTGAAGCTTTCTTT. Its translation is CASSASTNTEAFF.

This chain joins TRBV20-1 and TRBJ1-2; D is undetermined. Trimming took off 7 bases at V and 0 bases at J, with 15 bases between the two ends. The CDR3 spans 14 residues. Germline-derived CDR1 and CDR2 are DFQATT and SNEGSKA (reference sequence). This CDR3 is CSGWIRSANYGYTF. The DNA of the CDR3 is TGCAGTGGGTGGATCAGGTCCGCTAACTATGGCTACACCTTC.

This rearrangement joins TRBV7-3 to TRBJ2-2; weak D call: TRBD2 (5 bases). The CDR3 spans 17 residues. The germline V gene encodes CDR1 SGHTA and CDR2 FQGTGA. V was clipped by 2 bases and J by 4 bases, with 17 bases between them. The CDR3 spells CASSLPPTPAGTGELFF. For the CDR3, the DNA is TGTGCCAGCAGCTTACCGCCGACTCCGGCGGGCACCGGGGAGCTGTTTTTT.

Here the CDR3 DNA reads TGTGCCAGCAGTTCGAGGTCCGACGAGCAGTACTTC. Its protein product is CASSSRSDEQYF. The chain recombines TRBV6-6 with TRBJ2-7, with D uncertain. The germline V gene has CDR1 MNHNY and CDR2 SVGAGI (reference sequence). The V gene lost 4 bases and the J gene lost 5 bases, with 9 bases spanning the gap. The CDR3 is 12 residues long.